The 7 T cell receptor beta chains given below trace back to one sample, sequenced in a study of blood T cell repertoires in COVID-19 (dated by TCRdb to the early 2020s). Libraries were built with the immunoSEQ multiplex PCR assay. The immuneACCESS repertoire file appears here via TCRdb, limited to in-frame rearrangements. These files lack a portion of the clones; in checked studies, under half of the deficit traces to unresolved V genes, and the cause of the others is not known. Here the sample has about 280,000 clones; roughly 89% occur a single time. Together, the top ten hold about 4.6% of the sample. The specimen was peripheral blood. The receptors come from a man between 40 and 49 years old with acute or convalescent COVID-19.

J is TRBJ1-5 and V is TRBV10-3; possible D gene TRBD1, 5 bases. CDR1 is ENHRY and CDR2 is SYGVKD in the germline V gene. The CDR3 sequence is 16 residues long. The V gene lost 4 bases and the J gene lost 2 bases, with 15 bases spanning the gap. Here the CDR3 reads CAISGEGGVGNQPQHF. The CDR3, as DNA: TGTGCCATCAGTGGGGAAGGAGGGGTAGGCAATCAGCCCCAGCATTTT.

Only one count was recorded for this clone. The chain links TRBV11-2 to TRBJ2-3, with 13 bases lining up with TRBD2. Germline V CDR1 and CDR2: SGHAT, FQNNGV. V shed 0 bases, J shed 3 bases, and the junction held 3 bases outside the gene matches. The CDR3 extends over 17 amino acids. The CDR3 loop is CASSLDTSGGATDTQYF. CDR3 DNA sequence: TGTGCCAGCAGCTTAGATACTAGCGGGGGGGCGACAGATACGCAGTATTTT. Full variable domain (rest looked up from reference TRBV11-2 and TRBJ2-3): EAGVAQSPRYKIIEKRQSVAFWCNPISGHATLYWYQQILGQGPKLLIQFQNNGVVDDSQLPKDRFSAERLKGVDSTLKIQPAKLEDSAVYLCASSLDTSGGATDTQYFGPGTRLTVL.

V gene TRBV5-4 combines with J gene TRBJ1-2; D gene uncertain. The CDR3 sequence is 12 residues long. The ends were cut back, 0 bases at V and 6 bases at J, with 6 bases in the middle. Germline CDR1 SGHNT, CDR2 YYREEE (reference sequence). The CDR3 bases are TGTGCCAGCAGCTTGGACACTAATGGCTACACCTTC. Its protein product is CASSLDTNGYTF.

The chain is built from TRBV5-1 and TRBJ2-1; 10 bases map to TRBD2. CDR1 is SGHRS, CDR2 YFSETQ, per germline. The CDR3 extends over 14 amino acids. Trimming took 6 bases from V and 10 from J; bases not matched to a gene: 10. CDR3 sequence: CASNLIAGGEEQFF. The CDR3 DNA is TGCGCCAGCAACTTAATAGCGGGGGGTGAGGAGCAGTTCTTC.

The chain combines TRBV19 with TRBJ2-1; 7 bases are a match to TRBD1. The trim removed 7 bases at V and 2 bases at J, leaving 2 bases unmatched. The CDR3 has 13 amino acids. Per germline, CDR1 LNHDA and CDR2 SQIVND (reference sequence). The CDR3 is CASTGTAYNEQFF. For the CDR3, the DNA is TGTGCCAGTACCGGGACAGCCTACAATGAGCAGTTCTTC.

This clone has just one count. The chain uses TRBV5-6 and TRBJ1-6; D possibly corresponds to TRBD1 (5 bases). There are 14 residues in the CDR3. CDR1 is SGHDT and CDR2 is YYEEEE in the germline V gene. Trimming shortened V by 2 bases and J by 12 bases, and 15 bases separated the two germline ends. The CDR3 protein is CASSFSGPAVPLHF. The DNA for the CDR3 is TGTGCCAGCAGCTTTTCAGGGCCGGCCGTACCCCTCCACTTT.

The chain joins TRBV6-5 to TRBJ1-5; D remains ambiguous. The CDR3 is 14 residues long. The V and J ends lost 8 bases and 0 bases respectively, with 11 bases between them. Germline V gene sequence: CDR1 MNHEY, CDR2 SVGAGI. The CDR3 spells CASQAIYSNQPQHF. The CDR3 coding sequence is TGTGCCAGCCAGGCGATTTATAGCAATCAGCCCCAGCATTTT.